This TCR beta chain was retrieved from a study of siplizumab effects on memory and regulatory T cells. It was 80,000 to 100,000 TCR templates that were assayed per sample. Method: immunoSEQ multiplex PCR; TCRdb's copy keeps in-frame clones and lacks some. The repertoire holds about 100,000 clones, with about 91% as singletons. The germline V gene encodes CDR1 SGHRS and CDR2 YFSETQ. The germline V and J ends were trimmed by 0 bases and 10 bases, with 12 bases remaining between them. CDR3 size: 13 residues. Points from the study as a whole: Treg origin accounted for an average of roughly 69% of mappable alloreactive CD4+ clones with siplizumab and less than 30% in controls. The naive T cell population seemed more diverse than memory cells and seemed a major contributor to the alloresponse. Few alloreactive clones mapped to unstimulated subsets.

A remark on this clone: The antigen remains unidentified.

The receptor was derived from a human donor in good health. The sample was CD4+ T cells sorted from blood. The genes are TRBV5-1 and TRBJ2-3; D gene ambiguous. The CDR3 sequence is CASSLEWRTPQYF. CDR3 in DNA: TGCGCCAGCAGCTTGGAGTGGCGGACCCCGCAGTATTTT. Full variable domain (outside the CDR3, taken from reference TRBV5-1 and TRBJ2-3): KAGVTQTPRYLIKTRGQQVTLSCSPISGHRSVSWYQQTPGQGLQFLFEYFSETQRNKGNFPGRFSGRQFSNSRSEMNVSTLELGDSALYLCASSLEWRTPQYFGPGTRLTVL.